The 29 T cell receptor beta chains below come from one sample, sequenced in a study of PD-1 blockade in classical Hodgkin lymphoma. Time point here: cycle 4 day 1 (C4D1), after more than 5 weeks of nivolumab. Following autologous stem cell transplantation, relapse occurred in every patient, and exposure to brentuximab vedotin varied. Using immunoSEQ multiplex PCR, the repertoire was profiled, and TCRdb retains in-frame clones only, with some absent. The sample consists of 50,000 or so clones, 90% of them appearing once. The sequencing here drew on peripheral blood mononuclear cells (PBMCs), taken before the fourth cycle of nivolumab. These receptors all come from a human donor with classical Hodgkin lymphoma.

The CDR3 loop reads CAWSRVFQETQYF. CDR3 DNA: TGTGCCTGGAGTCGGGTTTTCCAAGAGACCCAGTACTTC. The V call is TRBV30, the J call TRBJ2-5; D unclear. V lost 2 bases to trimming and J lost 1 base, with 8 bases between them. Germline loops: CDR1 GTSNPN, CDR2 SVGIG (reference sequence). The CDR3 runs to 13 residues.

V gene TRBV19 combines with J gene TRBJ2-2, with 10 bases that match TRBD2. Losses at the gene ends were 3 bases for V and 6 bases for J; bases not matched to a gene: 4. The V gene's germline CDR1 is LNHDA and CDR2 SQIVND (reference sequence). The CDR3 is made up of 15 amino acids. This CDR3 is CASSIGSGRSGELFF. The CDR3 bases are TGTGCCAGTAGTATCGGTAGCGGGAGGTCCGGGGAGCTGTTTTTT.

The chain joins TRBV7-8 to TRBJ2-1; 7 bases map to TRBD2. V was pared by 8 bases and J by 6 bases, with 22 bases of the junction left unmatched. The germline V gene has CDR1 SGHVS and CDR2 FQNEAQ. This CDR3 region has 18 residues. The CDR3: CASVGTSAFYASLNEQFF. The CDR3 coding sequence is TGTGCCAGCGTGGGAACTAGCGCTTTTTATGCGTCGCTCAATGAGCAGTTCTTC.

V gene TRBV27 combines with J gene TRBJ2-7, with 11 bases aligning to TRBD2. The CDR3 extends over 17 amino acids. Looked up from germline, CDR1 is MNHEY and CDR2 is SMNVEV (reference sequence). Losses at the gene ends were 2 bases for V and 2 bases for J; bases not matched to a gene: 8. The CDR3 is CASSLRFGTSGPYEQYF. The CDR3 DNA follows: TGTGCCAGCAGTTTAAGGTTCGGGACTAGCGGACCCTACGAGCAGTACTTC.

This sequence joins TRBV19 and TRBJ1-4, with a tentative D call TRBD1 (5 bases). The germline V gene has CDR1 LNHDA and CDR2 SQIVND (reference sequence). This CDR3 spans 14 amino acids. V lost 9 bases and J 0 bases, leaving 11 bases between the germline ends. CDR3 loop: CASGGSSTNEKLFF. The CDR3 region has the DNA TGTGCCAGCGGGGGGAGCTCAACTAATGAAAAACTGTTTTTT.

The V call is TRBV21-1, the J call TRBJ1-4; TRBD1, the D gene given by the table, was not confirmed from the DNA. TRBV21-1 represents a pseudogene. The CDR3 runs to 14 residues. The CDR3 nucleotides read TGTGCCAGCAGCAAAGGGGCAGGGTCTGAAAAACTGTTTTTT. Residues: CASSKGAGSEKLFF.

This chain joins TRBV19 and TRBJ1-1; D might be TRBD1 (6 bases). V lost 5 bases, J lost 5 bases, and 18 bases lay in between. The CDR3 totals 15 residues. Looked up from germline, CDR1 is LNHDA and CDR2 is SQIVND (reference sequence). The CDR3 loop is CASSRGMGRGTEAFF. Written as DNA, the CDR3 is TGTGCCAGTAGTCGCGGTATGGGGAGGGGGACTGAAGCTTTCTTT.

V usage is TRBV28 and J usage is TRBJ1-2, with a tentative D call TRBD1 (5 bases). Germline CDR1 is MDHEN and CDR2 is SYDVKM. Trimming removed 4 bases from V and 10 bases from J, with 19 bases in between. This CDR3 has 14 amino acids. CDR3 amino acids: CASSSPGTVFDYTF. The CDR3 DNA follows: TGTGCCAGCAGTTCCCCCGGGACGGTTTTTGACTACACCTTC.

The V and J genes are TRBV29-1 and TRBJ2-1; TRBD1 or TRBD2 may be the D gene (5 bases each). Deletions cut 6 bases from V and 4 bases from J, with 13 bases between. Germline loops: CDR1 SQVTM, CDR2 ANQGSEA. This CDR3 region has 13 residues. CDR3 DNA sequence: TGCAGCGTCCGGGACGGAGTTTACAATGAGCAGTTCTTC. Translation: CSVRDGVYNEQFF.

A word on this clone: The same CDR3 can be traced to other DNA sequences in this sample. The chain links TRBV6-5 to TRBJ1-4; D is unresolved. The CDR3 length is 15 residues. Looked up from germline, CDR1 is MNHEY and CDR2 is SVGAGI. Trimming removed 4 bases from V and 1 base from J, with 10 bases in between. The CDR3 region has the DNA TGTGCCAGCAGTTTCATCGGTGGAACTAATGAAAAACTGTTTTTT. Residues: CASSFIGGTNEKLFF.

The J gene is TRBJ2-1, the V gene TRBV10-3, with TRBD2 identical over 12 bases. The V gene's germline CDR1 is ENHRY and CDR2 SYGVKD. V lost 6 bases and J lost 0; bases outside the gene matches: 3. CDR3 length equals 16 residues. The CDR3 loop is CAISGTSGPSYNEQFF. The CDR3 DNA sequence: TGTGCCATCAGCGGGACTAGCGGGCCCTCCTACAATGAGCAGTTCTTC.

This chain joins TRBV6-6 and TRBJ1-1; D is ambiguous. Germline assignment: CDR1 MNHNY and CDR2 SVGAGI (reference sequence). The CDR3 length is 12 residues. V lost 0 bases, J lost 2 bases, and 1 base lay in between. CDR3 residues: CASSYSNTEAFF. The CDR3 coding sequence is TGTGCCAGCAGTTACTCCAACACTGAAGCTTTCTTT.

CDR3 bases: TGTGCCAGCAGCTTAGTTGCGAGCTCCTACAATGAGCAGTTCTTC. Translating gives CASSLVASSYNEQFF. J is TRBJ2-1 and V is TRBV11-2; no clear D. V shed 1 base and J shed 0 bases, with 7 bases lying between them. CDR1 and CDR2 from the germline V gene are SGHAT and FQNNGV. The CDR3 is made up of 15 amino acids.

The V and J genes are TRBV4-1 and TRBJ1-2; D unclear. V was cut by 0 bases and J by 4 bases, with 15 bases left in between. Germline V gene lookup returns CDR1 MGHRA and CDR2 YSYEKL. The CDR3 is 16 residues long. CDR3 sequence reads: CASSQEPWEGRYGYTF. Written as DNA, the CDR3 is TGCGCCAGCAGCCAAGAGCCCTGGGAAGGGCGCTATGGCTACACCTTC.

This clone has a single count. This chain uses TRBV19 with TRBJ2-7; 7 bases are shared with TRBD2. This CDR3 has 14 residues. CDR1 and CDR2 (germline): LNHDA, SQIVND (reference sequence). The ends lost 1 base at V and 3 bases at J; junction bases unmatched: 3. CDR3 amino acids: CASSIAGTNYEQYF. The CDR3 DNA reads TGTGCCAGTAGTATAGCAGGGACTAACTACGAGCAGTACTTC. The full variable domain, its missing parts supplied by reference TRBV19 and TRBJ2-7, is DGGITQSPKYLFRKEGQNVTLSCEQNLNHDAMYWYRQDPGQGLRLIYYSQIVNDFQKGDIAEGYSVSREKKESFPLTVTSAQKNPTAFYLCASSIAGTNYEQYFGPGTRLTVT.

This chain uses TRBV19 with TRBJ2-7, with 8 bases aligning to TRBD2. The germline V gene has CDR1 LNHDA and CDR2 SQIVND (reference sequence). The length of the CDR3 is 14 residues. J gave up 0 bases and V 10 bases, and 8 bases lay outside the gene matches. The CDR3, as DNA: TGTGCCACCGCACATAGCGGGACCTCCTACGAGCAGTACTTC. Translated, it gives CATAHSGTSYEQYF.

The chain carries TRBV15 and TRBJ2-1, with 10 bases matching TRBD2. V was pared by 8 bases and J by 4 bases, with 5 bases of the junction left unmatched. Germline V lookup: CDR1 LNHNV, CDR2 YYDKDF (reference sequence). The CDR3 loop spans 14 amino acids. The CDR3 loop is CATGTSEKYNEQFF. In DNA form, the CDR3 reads TGTGCCACCGGGACTAGCGAAAAGTACAATGAGCAGTTCTTC.

This clone showed up just a few times. The gene calls are TRBV6-5 and TRBJ1-1; TRBD1 matches at 7 bases. Germline CDR1 MNHEY, CDR2 SVGAGI. There are 13 residues in the CDR3. Trimming took 6 bases from V and 3 from J; bases not matched to a gene: 4. CDR3: CASSQTGYTEAFF. The CDR3 DNA sequence: TGTGCCAGCAGCCAGACAGGGTACACTGAAGCTTTCTTT.

The CDR3 here is CASSNSGRAHNEQFF. CDR3 in DNA: TGTGCCAGTAGCAATAGCGGGAGGGCCCACAATGAGCAGTTCTTC. V is TRBV19 and J is TRBJ2-1; TRBD2 matches 11 bases. Trimming removed 6 bases from V and 5 bases from J; junction bases left unmatched: 6. CDR1 and CDR2 (germline): LNHDA, SQIVND (reference sequence). This CDR3 has 15 amino acids.

This chain connects TRBV29-1 to TRBJ2-7; D is uncertain. Germline V gene lookup returns CDR1 SQVTM and CDR2 ANQGSEA. V gave up 0 bases and J gave up 9 bases, with 18 bases separating them. This CDR3 contains 14 residues. The CDR3 DNA reads TGCAGCGTTGAAGAAGGGTCAGCTCAAACGGTGCAGTACTTC. This sequence encodes CSVEEGSAQTVQYF.

This clone showed up just a few times. The rearrangement uses TRBV7-9 and TRBJ2-7; D ambiguous. This CDR3 is 12 amino acids long. Germline V gene sequence: CDR1 SEHNR, CDR2 FQNEAQ (reference sequence). V lost 5 bases and J 6 bases, leaving 11 bases between the germline ends. CDR3 sequence reads: CASSVPSGEQYF. CDR3 nucleotide sequence: TGTGCCAGCAGCGTCCCCTCTGGCGAGCAGTACTTC.

The chain links TRBV5-1 to TRBJ2-7; no clear D gene. Trimming cost V 5 bases and J 4 bases, with 13 bases left between them. The CDR3 is 13 amino acids. Looked up from germline, CDR1 is SGHRS and CDR2 is YFSETQ. This CDR3 reads CASRALAGYEQYF. The CDR3 nucleotides are TGCGCCAGCAGGGCCTTGGCCGGATACGAGCAGTACTTC.

This clone was recorded once. The junction shows a germline mismatch at one end, possibly a read error. This chain uses TRBV27 with TRBJ2-7, with TRBD1 identical over 7 bases. The CDR3 is made up of 13 amino acids. CDR1 and CDR2 (germline): MNHEY, SMNVEV (reference sequence). The CDR3 region has the DNA TGTGCCAGCAGTATACAGGGGACCTACAAGCAGTACTTC. Residues: CASSIQGTYKQYF.

This clone was seen once. The chain links TRBV7-9 to TRBJ2-6, with D possibly being TRBD2 (6 bases). CDR1 SEHNR and CDR2 FQNEAQ come from the germline V gene (reference sequence). This CDR3 comprises 17 residues. Trimming removed 5 bases from V and 2 bases from J, with 16 bases in between. The CDR3 coding sequence is TGTGCCAGCAGCCCTAGAGGTAGGGAGGCTGGGGCCAACGTCCTGACTTTC. It codes for CASSPRGREAGANVLTF.

The chain combines TRBV7-2 with TRBJ2-7; TRBD2 is a possible D gene (6 bases). CDR1 and CDR2 (germline): SGHTA, FQGNSA. CDR3 length: 14 amino acids. V lost 3 bases and J lost 0, with 9 bases in between. The CDR3: CASSFRESSYEQYF. CDR3 sequence (DNA): TGTGCCAGCAGCTTCCGGGAGAGCTCCTACGAGCAGTACTTC.

The chain combines TRBV27 with TRBJ2-7; 8 bases agree with TRBD1. Germline-derived CDR1 and CDR2 are MNHEY and SMNVEV (reference sequence). Losses at the gene ends were 10 bases for V and 5 bases for J; bases not matched to a gene: 7. The CDR3 contains 12 residues. CDR3 protein: CATRDRTHEQYF. The CDR3 DNA reads as TGTGCCACCCGGGACAGGACACACGAGCAGTACTTC.

The chain couples TRBV6-1 to TRBJ2-1; 9 bases are a match to TRBD2. This CDR3 is built from 15 residues. V shed 3 bases and J 2 bases; nucleotides not matched to a gene: 2. In germline, CDR1 is MNHNS, CDR2 SASEGT. The CDR3 DNA follows: TGTGCCAGCAGTGAGCTAGCGGGGACCTACAATGAGCAGTTCTTC. Its protein product is CASSELAGTYNEQFF.

The CDR3 spells CASSLTGTGELFF. Written as DNA, the CDR3 is TGTGCCAGTAGTTTAACAGGGACCGGGGAGCTGTTTTTT. V gene TRBV19 combines with J gene TRBJ2-2; D is possibly TRBD1 (6 bases). The ends were cut back, 5 bases at V and 5 bases at J, with 9 bases in the middle. Germline V CDR1 and CDR2: LNHDA, SQIVND (reference sequence). The CDR3 spans 13 residues.

The rearrangement joins TRBV5-5 to TRBJ1-5, with D possibly TRBD1 on 6 matching bases. The CDR3 extends over 14 amino acids. V dropped 0 bases and J dropped 9 bases, with 13 bases sitting between them. Germline V CDR1 and CDR2: SGHKS, YYEKEE (reference sequence). DNA for the CDR3: TGTGCCAGCAGCTTGGAGGGGGATAATACGCCCCAGCATTTT. Translated, it gives CASSLEGDNTPQHF.